This T cell receptor (beta chain) stems from a study of OX40 agonist ivuxolimab in advanced cancers. On the study more broadly: Ivuxolimab, which patients received intravenously every 2 weeks, was dosed at 0.01 to 10 mg/kg. People in dose escalation had one of these cancers: hepatocellular carcinoma, melanoma, renal cell or head and neck cancer.

Study results and caveats: Compared with others, partial responders at 0.1-3.0 mg/kg displayed clonal expansion among the lowest. CD8+ T cells (on average) carried more expanded clones than CD4+ T cells.

V trimming: 6 bases; J trimming: 6 bases; junction bases outside the gene matches: 13. CDR3 length: 16 amino acids. Per the germline V gene, CDR1 is MDHEN and CDR2 is SYDVKM. Profiled with immunoSEQ multiplex PCR; TCRdb holds only in-frame clones, not every one. Of more than 60,000 clones listed, about 90% are singletons. Details on this clone: Its cognate antigen is unknown.

This material consisted of CD4+ or CD8+ T cells sorted from blood, taken in a trial of the OX40 agonist ivuxolimab. This receptor was obtained from an adult with an advanced solid tumor such as melanoma, head and neck, liver or kidney cancer. V usage is TRBV28 and J usage is TRBJ1-5, with 8 bases that match TRBD1. In DNA form, the CDR3 reads TGTGCCAGCAGCCTCTCGTCCGGGACAGGACGTCAGCCCCAGCATTTT. It yields the protein CASSLSSGTGRQPQHF.